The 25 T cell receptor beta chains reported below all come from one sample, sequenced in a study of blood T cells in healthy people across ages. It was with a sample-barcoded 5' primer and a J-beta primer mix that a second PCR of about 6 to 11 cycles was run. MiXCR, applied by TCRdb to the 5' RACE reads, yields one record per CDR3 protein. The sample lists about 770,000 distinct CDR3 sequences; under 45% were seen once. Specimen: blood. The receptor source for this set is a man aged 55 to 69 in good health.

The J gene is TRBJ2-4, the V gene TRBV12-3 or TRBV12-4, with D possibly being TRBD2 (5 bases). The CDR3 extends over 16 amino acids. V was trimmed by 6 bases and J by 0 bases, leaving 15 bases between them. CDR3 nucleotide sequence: TGTGCCAGCAGCACCGTGAGGGTAATAGCCAAAAACATTCAGTACTTC. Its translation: CASSTVRVIAKNIQYF.

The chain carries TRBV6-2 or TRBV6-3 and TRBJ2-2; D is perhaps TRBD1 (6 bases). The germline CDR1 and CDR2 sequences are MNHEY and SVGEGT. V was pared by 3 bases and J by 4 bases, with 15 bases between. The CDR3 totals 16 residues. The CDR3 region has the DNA TGTGCCAGCAGTTATCCCCGGACAGCGAGCACCGGGGAGCTGTTTTTT. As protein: CASSYPRTASTGELFF.

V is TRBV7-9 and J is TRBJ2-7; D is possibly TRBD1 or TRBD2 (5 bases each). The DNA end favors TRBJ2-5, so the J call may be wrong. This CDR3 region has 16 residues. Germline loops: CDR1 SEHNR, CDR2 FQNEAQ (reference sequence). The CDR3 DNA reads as TGTGCCAGCAGCTCCCGCGGGCAGGGTAGGACGGAGACCCAGTACTTC. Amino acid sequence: CASSSRGQGRTETQYF.

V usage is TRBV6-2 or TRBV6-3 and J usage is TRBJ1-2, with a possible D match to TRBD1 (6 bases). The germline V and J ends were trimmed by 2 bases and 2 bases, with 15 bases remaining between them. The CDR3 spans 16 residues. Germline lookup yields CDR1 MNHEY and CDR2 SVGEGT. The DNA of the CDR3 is TGTGCCAGCAGTTACAACAGGGAAAATAAGAACTATGGCTACACCTTC. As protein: CASSYNRENKNYGYTF.

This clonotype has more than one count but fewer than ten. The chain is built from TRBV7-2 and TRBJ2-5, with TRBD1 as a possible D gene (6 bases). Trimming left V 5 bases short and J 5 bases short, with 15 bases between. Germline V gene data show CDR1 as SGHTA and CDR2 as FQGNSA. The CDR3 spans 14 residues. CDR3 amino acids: CASSPQTGLETQYF. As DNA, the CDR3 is TGTGCCAGCAGCCCACAAACAGGGTTGGAGACCCAGTACTTC.

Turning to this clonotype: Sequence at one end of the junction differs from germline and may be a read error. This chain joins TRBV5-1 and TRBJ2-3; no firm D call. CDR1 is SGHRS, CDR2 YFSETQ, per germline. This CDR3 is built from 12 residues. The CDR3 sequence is CASSLALYYAVF. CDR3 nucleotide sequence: TGCGCCAGCAGCCTTGCCCTTTATTACGCAGTATTT.

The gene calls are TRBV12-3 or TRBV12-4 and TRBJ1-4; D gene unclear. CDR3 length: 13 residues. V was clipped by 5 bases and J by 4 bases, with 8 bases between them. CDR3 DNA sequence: TGTGCCAGCAGTACCCGGGATAATGAAAAACTGTTTTTT. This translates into CASSTRDNEKLFF.

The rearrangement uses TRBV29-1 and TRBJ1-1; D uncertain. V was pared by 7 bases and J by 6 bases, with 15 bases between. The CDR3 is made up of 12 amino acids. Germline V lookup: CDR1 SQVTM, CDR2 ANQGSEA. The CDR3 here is CSGEGMAAEAFF. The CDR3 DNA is TGCAGCGGTGAGGGCATGGCGGCTGAAGCTTTCTTT.

This CDR3 is CSARTSGSSYNEQFF. For the CDR3, the DNA is TGCAGTGCTAGGACTAGCGGGAGCTCCTACAATGAGCAGTTCTTC. The V gene is TRBV20-1, the J gene TRBJ2-1, with 12 bases fitting TRBD2. This CDR3 has 15 amino acids. CDR1 is DFQATT, CDR2 SNEGSKA, per germline (reference sequence). V shed 3 bases and J 0 bases; nucleotides not matched to a gene: 0.

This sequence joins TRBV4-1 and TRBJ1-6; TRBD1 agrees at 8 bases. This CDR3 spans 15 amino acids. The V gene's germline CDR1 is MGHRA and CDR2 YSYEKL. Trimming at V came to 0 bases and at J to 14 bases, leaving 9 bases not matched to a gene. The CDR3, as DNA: TGCGCCAGCAGCCAAGATACAGGGGGGTTGCTTTCCCTCCACTTT. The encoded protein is CASSQDTGGLLSLHF.

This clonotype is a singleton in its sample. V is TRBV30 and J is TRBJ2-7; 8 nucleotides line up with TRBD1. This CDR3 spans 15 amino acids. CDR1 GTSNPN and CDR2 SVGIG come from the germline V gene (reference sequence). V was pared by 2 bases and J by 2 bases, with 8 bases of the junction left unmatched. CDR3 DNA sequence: TGTGCCTGGAGTCCAGGGGGCCCCCGGACCTACGAGCAGTACTTC. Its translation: CAWSPGGPRTYEQYF.

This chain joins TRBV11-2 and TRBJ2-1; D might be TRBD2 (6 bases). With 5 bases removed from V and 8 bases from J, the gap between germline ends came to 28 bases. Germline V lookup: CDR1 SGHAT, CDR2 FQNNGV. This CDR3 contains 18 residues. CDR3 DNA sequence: TGTGCCAGCAGCCCGTACCTTCCGGGACTTTCATTCCTCGATGAGCAGTTCTTC. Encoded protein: CASSPYLPGLSFLDEQFF. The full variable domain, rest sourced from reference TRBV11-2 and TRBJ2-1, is EAGVAQSPRYKIIEKRQSVAFWCNPISGHATLYWYQQILGQGPKLLIQFQNNGVVDDSQLPKDRFSAERLKGVDSTLKIQPAKLEDSAVYLCASSPYLPGLSFLDEQFFGPGTRLTVL.

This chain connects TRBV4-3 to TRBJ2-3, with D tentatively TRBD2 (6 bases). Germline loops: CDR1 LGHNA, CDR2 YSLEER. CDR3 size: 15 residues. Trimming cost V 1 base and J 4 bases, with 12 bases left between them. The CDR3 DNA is TGCGCCAGCAGCCAAGGTGGCAGGGAGGCAGATACGCAGTATTTT. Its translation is CASSQGGREADTQYF.

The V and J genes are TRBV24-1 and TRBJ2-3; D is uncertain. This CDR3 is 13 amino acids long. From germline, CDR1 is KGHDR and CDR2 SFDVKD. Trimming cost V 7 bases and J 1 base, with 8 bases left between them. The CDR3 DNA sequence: TGTGCCACCAGAGCTCCCCGCACAGATACGCAGTATTTT. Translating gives CATRAPRTDTQYF.

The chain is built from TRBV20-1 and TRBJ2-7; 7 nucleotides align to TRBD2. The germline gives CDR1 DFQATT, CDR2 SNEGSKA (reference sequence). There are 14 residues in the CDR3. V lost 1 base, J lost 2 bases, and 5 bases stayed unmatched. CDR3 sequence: CSARGGGATYEQYF. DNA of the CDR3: TGCAGTGCTAGAGGCGGGGGAGCCACCTACGAGCAGTACTTC.

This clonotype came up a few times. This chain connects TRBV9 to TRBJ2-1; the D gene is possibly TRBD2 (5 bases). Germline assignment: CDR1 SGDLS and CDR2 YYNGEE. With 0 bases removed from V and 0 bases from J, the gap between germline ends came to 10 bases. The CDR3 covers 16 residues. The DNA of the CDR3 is TGTGCCAGCAGCGTAGTCGAAGGACTCTCCTACAATGAGCAGTTCTTC. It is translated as CASSVVEGLSYNEQFF.

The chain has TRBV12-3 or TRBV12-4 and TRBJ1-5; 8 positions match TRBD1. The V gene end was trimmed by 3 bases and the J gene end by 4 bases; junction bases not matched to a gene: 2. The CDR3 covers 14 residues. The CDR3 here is CASSFRTGNQPQHF. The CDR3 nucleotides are TGTGCCAGCAGTTTCCGGACAGGGAATCAGCCCCAGCATTTT.

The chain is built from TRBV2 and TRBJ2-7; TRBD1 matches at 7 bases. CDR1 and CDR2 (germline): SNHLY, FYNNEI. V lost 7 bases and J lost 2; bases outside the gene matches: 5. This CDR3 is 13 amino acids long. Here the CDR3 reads CASKLTGPYEQYF. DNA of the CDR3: TGTGCCAGCAAACTGACAGGGCCCTACGAGCAGTACTTC.

The CDR3 DNA reads as TGTGCCAGCAGCCCCCGGCAGGGCAGTGAGCAGTTCTTC. Its protein product is CASSPRQGSEQFF. The J gene is TRBJ2-1, the V gene TRBV7-9; weak D call: TRBD1 (5 bases). The germline gives CDR1 SEHNR, CDR2 FQNEAQ (reference sequence). Trimming removed 5 bases at V and 9 bases at J, with 14 bases between. The CDR3 length is 13 residues.

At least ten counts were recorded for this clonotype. The CDR3 nucleotides read TGTGCCAGCAGCACTAGCGGGGGGGCCGGCGAGCAGTTCTTC. Translating it yields CASSTSGGAGEQFF. J is TRBJ2-1 and V is TRBV6-2 or TRBV6-3; the match to TRBD2 covers 13 bases. Germline CDR1 MNHEY, CDR2 SVGEGT. The CDR3 covers 14 residues. V shed 6 bases, J shed 10 bases, and the junction held 6 bases outside the gene matches.

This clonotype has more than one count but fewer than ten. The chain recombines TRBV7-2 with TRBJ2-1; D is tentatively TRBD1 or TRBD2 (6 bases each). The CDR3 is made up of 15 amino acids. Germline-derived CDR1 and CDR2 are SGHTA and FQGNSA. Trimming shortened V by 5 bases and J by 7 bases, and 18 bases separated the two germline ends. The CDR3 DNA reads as TGTGCCAGCAGCCTAGTCGGGGGCGGTGGTAATGAGCAGTTCTTC. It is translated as CASSLVGGGGNEQFF.

This CDR3 reads CASSLGQRYNEQFF. The CDR3 nucleotides read TGTGCCAGCAGCTTAGGACAGAGATACAATGAGCAGTTCTTC. The chain links TRBV7-8 to TRBJ2-1; D possibly corresponds to TRBD1 (5 bases). CDR1 and CDR2 from the germline V gene are SGHVS and FQNEAQ. The CDR3 contains 14 residues. V lost 1 base and J 4 bases, leaving 8 bases between the germline ends.

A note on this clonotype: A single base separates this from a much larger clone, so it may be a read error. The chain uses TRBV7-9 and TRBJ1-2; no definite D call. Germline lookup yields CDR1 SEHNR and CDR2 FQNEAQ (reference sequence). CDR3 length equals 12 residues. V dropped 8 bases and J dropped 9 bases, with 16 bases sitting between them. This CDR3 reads CASGHDKESYTF. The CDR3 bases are TGTGCCAGCGGCCACGACAAGGAAAGCTACACCTTC.

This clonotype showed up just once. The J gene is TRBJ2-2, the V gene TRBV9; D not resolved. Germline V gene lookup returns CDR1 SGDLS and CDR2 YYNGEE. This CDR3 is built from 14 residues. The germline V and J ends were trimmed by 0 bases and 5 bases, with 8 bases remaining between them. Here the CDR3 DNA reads TGTGCCAGCAGCGTAGTTGACCAAACCGGGGAGCTGTTTTTT. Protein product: CASSVVDQTGELFF.

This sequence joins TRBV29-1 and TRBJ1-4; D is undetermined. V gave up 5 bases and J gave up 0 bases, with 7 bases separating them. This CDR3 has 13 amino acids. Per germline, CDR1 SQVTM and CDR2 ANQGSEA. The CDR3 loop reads CSVQTATNEKLFF. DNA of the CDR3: TGCAGCGTTCAAACAGCAACTAATGAAAAACTGTTTTTT.